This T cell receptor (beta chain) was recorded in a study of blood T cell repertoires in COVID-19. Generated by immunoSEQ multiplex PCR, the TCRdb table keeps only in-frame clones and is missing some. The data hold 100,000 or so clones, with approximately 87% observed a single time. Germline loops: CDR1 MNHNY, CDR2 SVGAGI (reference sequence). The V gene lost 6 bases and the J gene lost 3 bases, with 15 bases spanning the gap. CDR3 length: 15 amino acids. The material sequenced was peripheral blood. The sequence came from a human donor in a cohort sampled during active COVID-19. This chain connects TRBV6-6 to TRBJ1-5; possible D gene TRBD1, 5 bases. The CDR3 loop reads CASRAGLSPNQPQHF. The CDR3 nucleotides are TGTGCCAGCAGGGCGGGGCTTTCTCCCAATCAGCCCCAGCATTTT.